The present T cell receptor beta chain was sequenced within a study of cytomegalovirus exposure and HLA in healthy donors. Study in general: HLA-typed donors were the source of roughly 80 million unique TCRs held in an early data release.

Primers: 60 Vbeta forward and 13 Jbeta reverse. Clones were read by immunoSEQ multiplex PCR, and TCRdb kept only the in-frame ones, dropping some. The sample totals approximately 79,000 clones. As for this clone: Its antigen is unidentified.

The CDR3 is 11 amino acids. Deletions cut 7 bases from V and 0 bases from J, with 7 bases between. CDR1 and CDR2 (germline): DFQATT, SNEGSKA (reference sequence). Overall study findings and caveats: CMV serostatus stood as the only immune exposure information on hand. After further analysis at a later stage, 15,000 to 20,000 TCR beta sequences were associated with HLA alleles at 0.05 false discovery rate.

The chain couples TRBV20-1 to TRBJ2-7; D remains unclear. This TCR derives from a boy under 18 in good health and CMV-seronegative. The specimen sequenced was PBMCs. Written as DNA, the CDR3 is TGCAGTGGAGCGAGCTCCTACGAGCAGTACTTC. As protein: CSGASSYEQYF.